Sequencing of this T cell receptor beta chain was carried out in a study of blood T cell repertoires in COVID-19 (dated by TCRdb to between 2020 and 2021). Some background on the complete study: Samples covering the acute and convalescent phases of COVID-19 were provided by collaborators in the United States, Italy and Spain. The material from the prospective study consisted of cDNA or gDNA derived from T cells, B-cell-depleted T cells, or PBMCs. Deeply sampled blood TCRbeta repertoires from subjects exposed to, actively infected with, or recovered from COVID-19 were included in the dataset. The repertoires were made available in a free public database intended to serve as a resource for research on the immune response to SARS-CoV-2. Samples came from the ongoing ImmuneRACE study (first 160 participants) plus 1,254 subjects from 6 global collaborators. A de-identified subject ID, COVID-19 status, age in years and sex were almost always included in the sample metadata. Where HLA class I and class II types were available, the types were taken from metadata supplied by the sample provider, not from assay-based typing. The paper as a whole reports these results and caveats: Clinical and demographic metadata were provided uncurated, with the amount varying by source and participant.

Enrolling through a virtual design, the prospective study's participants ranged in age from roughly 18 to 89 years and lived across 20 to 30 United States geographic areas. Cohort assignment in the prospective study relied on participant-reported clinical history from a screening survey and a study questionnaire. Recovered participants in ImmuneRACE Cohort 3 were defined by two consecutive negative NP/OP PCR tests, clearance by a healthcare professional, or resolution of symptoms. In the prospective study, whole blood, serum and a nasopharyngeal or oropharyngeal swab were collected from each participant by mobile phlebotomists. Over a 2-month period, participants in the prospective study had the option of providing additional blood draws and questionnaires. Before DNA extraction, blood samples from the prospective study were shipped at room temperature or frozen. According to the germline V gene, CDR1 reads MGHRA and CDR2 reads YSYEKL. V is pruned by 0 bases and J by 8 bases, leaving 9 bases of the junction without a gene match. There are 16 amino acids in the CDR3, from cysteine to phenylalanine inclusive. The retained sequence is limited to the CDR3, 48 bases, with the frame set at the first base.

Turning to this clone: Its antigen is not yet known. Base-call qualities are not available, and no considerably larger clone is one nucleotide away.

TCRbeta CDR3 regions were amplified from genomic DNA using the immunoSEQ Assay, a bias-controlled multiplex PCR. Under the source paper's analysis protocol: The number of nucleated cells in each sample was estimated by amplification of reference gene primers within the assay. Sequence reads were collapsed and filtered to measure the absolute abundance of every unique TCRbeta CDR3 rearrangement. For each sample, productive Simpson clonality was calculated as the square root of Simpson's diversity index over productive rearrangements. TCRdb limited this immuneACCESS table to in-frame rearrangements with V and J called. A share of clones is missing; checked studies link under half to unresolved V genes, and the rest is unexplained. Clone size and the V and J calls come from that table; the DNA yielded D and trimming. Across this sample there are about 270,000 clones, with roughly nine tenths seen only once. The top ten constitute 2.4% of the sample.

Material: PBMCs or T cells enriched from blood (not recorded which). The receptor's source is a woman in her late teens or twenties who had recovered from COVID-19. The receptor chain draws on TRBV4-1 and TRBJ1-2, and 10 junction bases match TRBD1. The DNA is TGCGCCAGCAGCCAAGAAAGGGACAGGGGCGCCGGGGGCTACACCTTC. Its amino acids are CASSQERDRGAGGYTF.